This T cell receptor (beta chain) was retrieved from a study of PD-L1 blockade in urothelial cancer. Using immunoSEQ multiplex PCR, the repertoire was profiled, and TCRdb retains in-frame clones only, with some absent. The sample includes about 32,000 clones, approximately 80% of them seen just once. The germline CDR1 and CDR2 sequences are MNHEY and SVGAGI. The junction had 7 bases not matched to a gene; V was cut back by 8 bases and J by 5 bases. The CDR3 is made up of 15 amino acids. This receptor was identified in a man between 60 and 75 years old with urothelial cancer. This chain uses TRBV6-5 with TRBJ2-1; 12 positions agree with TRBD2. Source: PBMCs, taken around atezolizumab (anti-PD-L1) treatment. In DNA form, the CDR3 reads TGTGCCAGCGGGACGTGGACTAGCGGGGACAATGAGCAGTTCTTC. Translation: CASGTWTSGDNEQFF.